A selection of T cell receptor beta chains follows, all from one sample in a study of PD-L1 blockade in urothelial cancer. The protocol was immunoSEQ multiplex PCR, while the TCRdb copy is restricted to in-frame clones and leaves out a portion. The sample holds under 95,000 clones, roughly 84% seen once. Here the sequenced sample was PBMCs, taken around atezolizumab (anti-PD-L1) treatment. The receptors shown here come from a man between 60 and 70 years old with urothelial cancer. Each CDR3 is given with its conserved first and last residue. Fields, in order: clone size, J gene, D gene, V gene, CDR3 DNA, CDR3 protein. A D gene is named only where the DNA matches it firmly. Size is omitted from some rows. Given values are once, few, many or a class for expanded clones.

>NA|TRBJ1-2|NA|TRBV7-2
TGTGCCAGCACGCGAAAGGAGGGGAAATATGGCTACACCTTC
CASTRKEGKYGYTF
>NA|TRBJ1-6|TRBD1|TRBV13
TGTGCCAGCAGCCTATATGGACAGGGGACCAATTCACCCCTCCACTTT
CASSLYGQGTNSPLHF
>NA|TRBJ1-6|NA|TRBV14
TGTGCCAGCAGCCAAACTATCTCCTATAATTCACCCCTCCACTTT
CASSQTISYNSPLHF
>NA|TRBJ2-7|TRBD2|TRBV5-1
TGCGCCAGCAGTGGATCTGGCGGGAGGGTCGACGAGCAGTACTTC
CASSGSGGRVDEQYF
>NA|TRBJ2-1|NA|TRBV27
TGTGCCAGCAGCCCTAGGACCTACAATGAGCAGTTCTTC
CASSPRTYNEQFF
>NA|TRBJ1-1|NA|TRBV6-1
TGTGCCACCCGGTTGGGAGTGAACACTGAAGCTTTCTTT
CATRLGVNTEAFF
>once|TRBJ2-3|TRBD1|TRBV6-5
TGTGCCAGCAGACAGGGGGATACGCAGTATTTT
CASRQGDTQYF
>NA|TRBJ2-5|NA|TRBV5-1
TGCGCCAGCAGCCTTGGAGGGTGGCAAGAGACCCAGTACTTC
CASSLGGWQETQYF
>NA|TRBJ2-2|NA|TRBV6-1
TGTGCCAGCAGTCGGGAAAAGGGCACCGGGGAGCTGTTTTTT
CASSREKGTGELFF
>NA|TRBJ2-1|TRBD2|TRBV7-9
TGTGCCAGCAGCTTTACCATGGCTAGCGGGGGGTACAATGAGCAGTTCTTC
CASSFTMASGGYNEQFF
>few|TRBJ2-7|TRBD1|TRBV19
TGTGCGAGTAAAGGGACAGGGCGTTGGGAGCAGTACTTC
CASKGTGRWEQYF
>once|TRBJ2-1|NA|TRBV18
TGTGCCAGCTCACCTGGGTTGGAGGGAAAGCAGTTCTTC
CASSPGLEGKQFF
>NA|TRBJ2-1|TRBD2|TRBV19
TGTGCCAGTAGTCCCTCTAGCGGGAGGGGTTCCTACAATGAGCAGTTCTTC
CASSPSSGRGSYNEQFF
>NA|TRBJ2-5|TRBD1|TRBV19
TGTGCCAGTAGTATAGGACAGGGGATGGGAGAGACCCAGTACTTC
CASSIGQGMGETQYF
>NA|TRBJ2-5|TRBD2|TRBV5-1
TGCGCCAGCAGCTTGGGACTAGCGGGGGTGGAGACCCAGTACTTC
CASSLGLAGVETQYF
>NA|TRBJ2-3|TRBD2|TRBV4-3
TGCGCCAGCAGCCAAGACCTTGGTTTAGGACTAGCGGGCCAGGATACGCAGTATTTT
CASSQDLGLGLAGQDTQYF
>NA|TRBJ1-2|NA|TRBV6-6
TGTGCCAGCAGTTACGGCCAAGGAGCTAACTATGGCTACACCTTC
CASSYGQGANYGYTF
>NA|TRBJ2-1|TRBD2|TRBV18
TGTGCCAGCTCACAACCGGGGGGGAATGAGCAGTTCTTC
CASSQPGGNEQFF
>NA|TRBJ2-7|NA|TRBV6-5
TGTGCCAGCAGTTACGCCCAGGGCCCCTACGAGCAGTACTTC
CASSYAQGPYEQYF
>NA|TRBJ1-1|NA|TRBV7-9
TGTGCCAGCAGCTGGATAAGGGGGAAGAACACTGAAGCTTTCTTT
CASSWIRGKNTEAFF
>NA|TRBJ2-7|NA|TRBV21-1
TGTGCCAGCAGCACGCCAGGGGATCCCATTACATCATACGAGCAGTACTTC
CASSTPGDPITSYEQYF
>NA|TRBJ1-5|NA|TRBV4-3
TGCGCCAGCAGCCAAGATTCGAGCCTGAGGCAGCCCCAGCATTTT
CASSQDSSLRQPQHF
>NA|TRBJ2-1|NA|TRBV14
TGTGCCAGCAGCCTGTACCCAGAAGGGGGGCAGTTCTTC
CASSLYPEGGQFF
>NA|TRBJ2-1|TRBD2|TRBV10-2
TGCGCCAGCAGTGAGGGAACCCAGCTAGCGGGGGGCAAGAATGAGCAGTTCTTC
CASSEGTQLAGGKNEQFF
>NA|TRBJ1-1|NA|TRBV2
TGTGCCAGCAGAGTCGACAAGAACACTGAAGCTTTCTTT
CASRVDKNTEAFF
>NA|TRBJ1-1|TRBD1|TRBV9
TGTGCCAGCAGCGTAGGAAGGGGGCTGGCCACTGAAGCTTTCTTT
CASSVGRGLATEAFF
>NA|TRBJ2-5|NA|TRBV6-6
TGTGCCAGCACTGGGAGAGGAAAAGAGACCCAGTACTTC
CASTGRGKETQYF
>NA|TRBJ2-5|NA|TRBV18
TGTGCCAGCTCAGCCCTAGTAGGAGAGACCCAGTACTTC
CASSALVGETQYF
>NA|TRBJ2-1|TRBD2|TRBV7-2
TGTGCCAGCTTCGGACTAGCGGGAGGATACAATGAGCAGTTCTTC
CASFGLAGGYNEQFF
>once|TRBJ1-3|NA|TRBV25-1
TGTGCCAGCAGTGATCCCTCAGCAGGTTCCTCTGGAAACACCATATATTTT
CASSDPSAGSSGNTIYF
>NA|TRBJ1-1|NA|TRBV6-1
TGTGCCAGCAGTGAATTGGAGGGTAGGGCTGAAGCTTTCTTT
CASSELEGRAEAFF
>NA|TRBJ2-1|TRBD2|TRBV7-2
TGTGCCAGCAGCTCCAGGACTAGCAAGACTGGCAATGAGCAGTTCTTC
CASSSRTSKTGNEQFF
>NA|TRBJ1-3|NA|TRBV21-1
TGTGCCAGCAGCAGGAACAGGAACTCTGGAAACACCATATATTTT
CASSRNRNSGNTIYF
>NA|TRBJ2-3|TRBD2|TRBV5-1
TGCGCCAGCAGCTTGGGAGCGGGATTGAGGACAGATACGCAGTATTTT
CASSLGAGLRTDTQYF
>NA|TRBJ1-1|TRBD1|TRBV13
TGTGCCAGCAGCTTACCCGACAGGGGCACTGAAGCTTTCTTT
CASSLPDRGTEAFF
>NA|TRBJ2-2|TRBD1|TRBV18
TGTGCCAGCTCACCCTCAACAGGGGTCGGCACCGGGGAGCTGTTTTTT
CASSPSTGVGTGELFF
>once|TRBJ2-5|NA|TRBV9
TGTGCCAGCAGCGTAGACCCAGTGGTACAAGAGACCCAGTACTTC
CASSVDPVVQETQYF
>few|TRBJ1-2|NA|TRBV7-2
TGTGCCAGCAGCTTAGGTCAGGCTTCTTCTTATGGCTACACCTTC
CASSLGQASSYGYTF
>few|TRBJ2-7|NA|TRBV11-3
TGTGCCAGCAGCCTGACCAGGGCCTACGAGCAGTACTTC
CASSLTRAYEQYF
>NA|TRBJ2-7|NA|TRBV6-5
TGTGCCAGCAGTTACTCACCAGGGTTCGAGCAGTACTTC
CASSYSPGFEQYF
>once|TRBJ1-6|TRBD1|TRBV30
TGTGCCTGGAGGGGACAGGGGTGGAATTCACCCCTCCACTTT
CAWRGQGWNSPLHF
>NA|TRBJ1-1|NA|TRBV4-3
TGCGCCAGCAGCCAAGTGGGCCGGGGGGGGGTCACTGAAGCTTTCTTT
CASSQVGRGGVTEAFF
>NA|TRBJ2-7|TRBD2|TRBV9
TGTGCCAGCAGCGTAGGGGCGGGAGGAACCTACTACGAGCAGTACTTC
CASSVGAGGTYYEQYF